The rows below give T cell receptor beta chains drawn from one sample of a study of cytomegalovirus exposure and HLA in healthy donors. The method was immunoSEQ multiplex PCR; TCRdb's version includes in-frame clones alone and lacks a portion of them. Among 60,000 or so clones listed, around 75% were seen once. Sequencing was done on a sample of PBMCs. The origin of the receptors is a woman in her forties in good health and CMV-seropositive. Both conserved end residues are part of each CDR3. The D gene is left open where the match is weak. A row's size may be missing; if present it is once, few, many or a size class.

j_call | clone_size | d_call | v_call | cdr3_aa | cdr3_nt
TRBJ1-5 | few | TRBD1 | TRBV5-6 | CASSLRTGAGSQPQHF | TGTGCCAGTAGCTTAAGGACAGGGGCCGGAAGCCAGCCCCAGCATTTT
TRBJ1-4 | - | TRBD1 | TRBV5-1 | CASSLDRGSTNEKLFF | TGCGCCAGCAGCTTGGACAGGGGGTCTACTAATGAAAAACTGTTTTTT
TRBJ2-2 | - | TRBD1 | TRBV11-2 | CASSSDRGPAGELFF | TGTGCCAGCAGCTCAGACAGGGGCCCGGCCGGGGAGCTGTTTTTT
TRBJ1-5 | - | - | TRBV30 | CAWSVRGGLKKPQHF | TGTGCCTGGAGTGTACGCGGGGGACTGAAGAAGCCCCAGCATTTT
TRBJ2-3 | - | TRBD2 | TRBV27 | CASSLKGLAGWTDTQYF | TGTGCCAGCAGTTTAAAGGGACTAGCGGGGTGGACAGATACGCAGTATTTT
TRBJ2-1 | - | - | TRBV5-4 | CASSLRDNNEQFF | TGTGCCAGCAGCTTGCGGGACAACAATGAGCAGTTCTTC
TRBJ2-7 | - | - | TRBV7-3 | CASSPSGGFYEQYF | TGTGCCAGCAGCCCCTCCGGTGGTTTCTACGAGCAGTACTTC
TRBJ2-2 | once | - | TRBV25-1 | CASSGRTNTGELFF | TGTGCCAGCAGTGGGCGGACGAACACCGGGGAGCTGTTTTTT
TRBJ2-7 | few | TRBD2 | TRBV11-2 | CASSPLNREGTYEQYF | TGTGCCAGCAGCCCCTTGAACCGGGAGGGGACGTACGAGCAGTACTTC
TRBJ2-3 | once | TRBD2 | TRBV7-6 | CASSWGTSGVDTQYF | TGTGCCAGCAGCTGGGGGACTAGCGGGGTTGATACGCAGTATTTT
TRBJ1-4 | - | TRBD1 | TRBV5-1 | CASSLNPGTGPETNEKLFF | TGCGCCAGCAGCTTGAACCCCGGGACAGGGCCAGAAACTAATGAAAAACTGTTTTTT
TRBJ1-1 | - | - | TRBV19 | CASSIRQGTEAFF | TGTGCCAGTAGTATCAGGCAGGGCACTGAAGCTTTCTTT
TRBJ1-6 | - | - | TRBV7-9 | CASSLRGYYNSPLHF | TGTGCCAGCAGCCTTAGGGGTTACTATAATTCACCCCTCCACTTT